This record concerns one TCR beta chain sequence. Its antigen is unidentified. The V gene end was trimmed by 2 bases and the J gene end by 9 bases; junction bases not matched to a gene: 7. This CDR3 has 15 amino acids. CDR1 is MNHEY, CDR2 SMNVEV, per germline (reference sequence). The data originate from a study of cytomegalovirus exposure and HLA in healthy donors. Study conclusions and caveats: In a later analysis, first-cohort TCR clusters were found to tend to co-occur in the roughly 120 validation repertoires.

The repertoire was sequenced with immunoSEQ multiplex PCR; TCRdb's copy has only in-frame clones and lacks some. The sample includes over 120,000 clones, nearly 90% seen only once; the top ten take about 10%. The rearrangement links TRBV27 to TRBJ1-6; 7 bases are shared with TRBD1. The sequenced sample was PBMCs. The sequence came from a woman younger than 35 in good health and CMV-seropositive. The CDR3 loop is CASSLRQGMASPLHF. In nucleotides, the CDR3 is TGTGCCAGCAGTTTACGACAGGGAATGGCTTCACCCCTCCACTTT.